A single sample gave rise to the 10 T cell receptor beta chains below, sequenced in a study of T-cell reconstitution after alpha-beta-depleted transplantation in children. Construction of the TCRbeta library involved unique molecular identifiers. TCRdb passed the PCR reads through MiXCR, listing each CDR3 protein once. The table has about 120,000 distinct CDR3 sequences, 10% seen once. This material consisted of PBMCs from the stem cell graft donor, taken from the stem cell graft. These receptors were obtained from a human donor who donated a stem cell graft to a child with acute lymphoblastic leukemia.

This clonotype was counted many times. CDR3 in DNA: TGTGCCATCAGTGTGGACCCCACTTTCTCTGGAAACACCATATATTTT. This gives the protein CAISVDPTFSGNTIYF. The chain links TRBV10-3 to TRBJ1-3; D unclear. V lost 4 bases and J 0 bases, leaving 13 bases between the germline ends. Germline V gene lookup returns CDR1 ENHRY and CDR2 SYGVKD. The CDR3 contains 16 residues.

At least ten counts were recorded for this clonotype. The chain uses TRBV7-9 and TRBJ2-7, with 9 bases that match TRBD1. Germline CDR1 reads SEHNR; CDR2 reads FQNEAQ (reference sequence). The CDR3 has 14 residues. The J segment lost 3 bases and the V segment lost 5 bases, leaving 5 bases of the junction unmatched. The CDR3 coding sequence is TGTGCCAGCAGCCTGGGACAGGGAAACTACGAGCAGTACTTC. It is translated as CASSLGQGNYEQYF.

The rearrangement links TRBV10-2 to TRBJ1-6, with TRBD1 identical over 10 bases. CDR1 and CDR2 (germline): WSHSY, SAAADI. J was trimmed by 3 bases and V by 6 bases; bases with no gene match: 2. CDR3 size: 15 residues. For the CDR3, the DNA is TGCGCCAGCAGCGGGACAGGGGACTATAATTCACCCCTCCACTTT. Protein product: CASSGTGDYNSPLHF.

Many counts were recorded for this clonotype. The V and J genes are TRBV6-5 and TRBJ2-1; D possibly corresponds to TRBD1 (5 bases). CDR1 and CDR2 (germline): MNHEY, SVGAGI. V was pared by 0 bases and J by 7 bases, with 13 bases between. This CDR3 region has 15 residues. CDR3 in DNA: TGTGCCAGCAGTTACTCGGAAGGGGCTCGGAATGAGCAGTTCTTC. Translating gives CASSYSEGARNEQFF.

This clonotype was seen many times. This rearrangement joins TRBV28 to TRBJ1-5, with 7 bases that match TRBD1. CDR3 length equals 15 residues. Looked up from germline, CDR1 is MDHEN and CDR2 is SYDVKM. V shed 3 bases and J 6 bases; nucleotides not matched to a gene: 8. DNA of the CDR3: TGTGCCAGCAGTTTCGCTACAGGGGCCGGTCAGCCCCAGCATTTT. Its protein product is CASSFATGAGQPQHF.

The table lists this clonotype with many counts. The chain has TRBV9 and TRBJ1-1; the match to TRBD1 covers 8 bases. Trimming at V came to 4 bases and at J to 5 bases, leaving 7 bases not matched to a gene. Germline V gives CDR1 SGDLS, CDR2 YYNGEE. The CDR3 totals 14 residues. DNA for the CDR3: TGTGCCAGCAGCACTAGGACAGGGAGAACTGAAGCTTTCTTT. This translates into CASSTRTGRTEAFF.

This clonotype has at least ten counts. The chain uses TRBV9 and TRBJ2-1; 7 bases are a match to TRBD1. This CDR3 has 15 amino acids. V shed 3 bases and J 4 bases; nucleotides not matched to a gene: 7. Germline loops: CDR1 SGDLS, CDR2 YYNGEE. CDR3 nucleotides: TGTGCCAGCAGCGCCCGACAGGGCCGATACAATGAGCAGTTCTTC. It codes for CASSARQGRYNEQFF. Full variable domain (missing parts from reference TRBV9 and TRBJ2-1): DSGVTQTPKHLITATGQRVTLRCSPRSGDLSVYWYQQSLDQGLQFLIQYYNGEERAKGNILERFSAQQFPDLHSELNLSSLELGDSALYFCASSARQGRYNEQFFGPGTRLTVL.

There are many counts of this clonotype. This chain connects TRBV12-3 or TRBV12-4 to TRBJ2-5; D tentatively fits TRBD1 or TRBD2 (6 bases each). V lost 6 bases and J 5 bases, leaving 19 bases between the germline ends. CDR3 length: 15 residues. CDR3 loop: CASRPSGGGWETQYF. The CDR3 region has the DNA TGTGCCAGCAGACCTTCCGGAGGGGGATGGGAGACCCAGTACTTC.

This clonotype was observed at least ten times. The chain is built from TRBV4-2 and TRBJ2-3; the match to TRBD2 covers 12 bases. Per germline, CDR1 LGHNA and CDR2 YNFKEQ. The CDR3 length is 18 residues. J gave up 4 bases and V 3 bases, and 11 bases lay outside the gene matches. In DNA, the CDR3 is TGTGCCAGCAGCCACCTATCAGGGGCTAGCGGGAGGGCAGATACGCAGTATTTT. Protein: CASSHLSGASGRADTQYF.

This clonotype came up many times. This sequence joins TRBV24-1 and TRBJ2-5; TRBD2 aligns across 8 bases. V trimming: 3 bases; J trimming: 3 bases; junction bases outside the gene matches: 5. The CDR3 runs 15 residues. Germline V gene lookup returns CDR1 KGHDR and CDR2 SFDVKD. In DNA, the CDR3 is TGTGCCACCAGTGATATCAACGGGGGGGAAGAGACCCAGTACTTC. As protein: CATSDINGGEETQYF.